The 14 T cell receptor beta chains reported below all come from one sample, sequenced in a study of beta chain features in type 1 diabetes. The sequenced template was cDNA made from the entire isolated RNA. Method: immunoSEQ multiplex PCR; TCRdb's copy keeps in-frame clones and lacks some. This table holds 150,000 to 180,000 clones, 7.5% to 10% found once. Sequencing was performed on central memory CD4+ T cells from blood. Receptor source: a man younger than 30 in good health.

J is TRBJ2-5 and V is TRBV9, with D hard to call. V dropped 2 bases and J dropped 2 bases, with 10 bases sitting between them. The CDR3 sequence is 14 residues long. Germline values: CDR1 SGDLS, CDR2 YYNGEE. The CDR3: CASSVQVGQETQYF. The CDR3 DNA reads as TGTGCCAGCAGCGTGCAGGTGGGTCAAGAGACCCAGTACTTC.

A few counts support this clone. This sequence joins TRBV6-6 and TRBJ2-7; 8 positions match TRBD2. Germline CDR1 and CDR2: MNHNY and SVGAGI (reference sequence). The V and J ends lost 7 bases and 4 bases, in that order; junction bases with no gene match: 12. The CDR3 extends over 15 amino acids. The CDR3 protein is CASTDGGSGVYEQYF. CDR3 bases: TGTGCCAGCACCGACGGAGGTAGCGGGGTTTACGAGCAGTACTTC.

This clone was counted ten times or more. The V gene is TRBV4-1, the J gene TRBJ2-2; 7 bases align to TRBD1. Germline CDR1 and CDR2: MGHRA and YSYEKL. With 5 bases clipped from V and 1 base from J, the junction kept 4 bases outside the gene matches. The CDR3 spans 15 residues. The CDR3 here is CASSKTGLNTGELFF. In DNA, the CDR3 is TGCGCCAGCAGCAAGACAGGGTTGAACACCGGGGAGCTGTTTTTT.

At least ten counts were recorded for this clone. The J gene is TRBJ2-5, the V gene TRBV10-3; TRBD1 agrees at 12 bases. Germline CDR1 ENHRY, CDR2 SYGVKD. V dropped 6 bases and J dropped 5; count of bases not matched to a gene: 4. The CDR3 has 14 amino acids. The CDR3 protein is CAIRGQGAGETQYF. The CDR3 DNA reads TGTGCCATCAGGGGACAGGGGGCAGGGGAGACCCAGTACTTC.

This chain uses TRBV5-1 with TRBJ2-7; D ambiguous. Germline assignment: CDR1 SGHRS and CDR2 YFSETQ. CDR3 size: 12 residues. Deletions cut 3 bases from V and 0 bases from J, with 4 bases between. CDR3 coding DNA: TGCGCCAGCAGCTCGAGCTCCTACGAGCAGTACTTC. It codes for CASSSSSYEQYF.

There are many counts of this clone. V and J are TRBV10-3 and TRBJ2-5, with 8 bases identical to TRBD1. V lost 5 bases, J lost 1 base, and 9 bases stayed unmatched. The germline V gene encodes CDR1 ENHRY and CDR2 SYGVKD. The CDR3 consists of 16 residues. CDR3 loop: CAISPGQGRGQETQYF. For the CDR3, the DNA is TGTGCCATCAGTCCTGGACAGGGTCGGGGCCAAGAGACCCAGTACTTC.

This rearrangement joins TRBV5-1 to TRBJ1-2; 7 nucleotides match TRBD1. This CDR3 is 14 amino acids long. CDR1 is SGHRS, CDR2 YFSETQ, per germline. Losses at the gene ends were 0 bases for V and 7 bases for J; bases not matched to a gene: 6. The CDR3 coding sequence is TGCGCCAGCAGCTTGGACAGGGGCTTCTCTGGCTACACCTTC. Translation gives CASSLDRGFSGYTF.

The chain employs TRBV7-9 and TRBJ2-7; D is uncertain. V lost 3 bases and J 4 bases, leaving 16 bases between the germline ends. In germline, CDR1 is SEHNR, CDR2 FQNEAQ (reference sequence). There are 15 residues in the CDR3. CDR3 DNA sequence: TGTGCCAGCAGCTTGAGGCTTACATCCACGTACGAGCAGTACTTC. It codes for CASSLRLTSTYEQYF.

The chain recombines TRBV9 with TRBJ1-1, with D possibly matching TRBD1 (6 bases). Germline V CDR1 and CDR2: SGDLS, YYNGEE. V was cut by 0 bases and J by 7 bases, with 13 bases left in between. The CDR3 loop spans 14 amino acids. This CDR3 is CASSVGTDQLEAFF. CDR3 bases: TGTGCCAGCAGCGTAGGGACAGACCAACTTGAAGCTTTCTTT.

The chain joins TRBV15 to TRBJ2-1, with TRBD2 identical over 9 bases. Germline CDR1 is LNHNV and CDR2 is YYDKDF (reference sequence). The CDR3 sequence is 16 residues long. V shed 1 base and J 3 bases; nucleotides not matched to a gene: 4. The CDR3 protein is CATSRAQAGGYNEQFF. CDR3 DNA: TGTGCCACCAGCAGAGCCCAAGCGGGAGGCTACAATGAGCAGTTCTTC. The complete variable domain, with remaining parts taken from reference TRBV15 and TRBJ2-1, reads DAMVIQNPRYQVTQFGKPVTLSCSQTLNHNVMYWYQQKSSQAPKLLFHYYDKDFNNEADTPDNFQSRRPNTSFCFLDIRSPGLGDTAMYLCATSRAQAGGYNEQFFGPGTRLTVL.

The J gene is TRBJ2-6, the V gene TRBV27, with 7 nucleotides matching TRBD1. This CDR3 is built from 15 residues. V was clipped by 5 bases and J by 3 bases; unmatched bases: 4. CDR1 MNHEY and CDR2 SMNVEV come from the germline V gene (reference sequence). CDR3 nucleotides: TGTGCCAGCAGTACAGGGGTACGTGGGGCCAACGTCCTGACTTTC. This gives the protein CASSTGVRGANVLTF.

J is TRBJ1-1 and V is TRBV7-2; maybe TRBD1 (5 bases). The CDR3 runs to 15 residues. Germline values: CDR1 SGHTA, CDR2 FQGNSA. V lost 1 base, J lost 1 base, and 10 bases lay in between. CDR3 nucleotides: TGTGCCAGCAGCTTAGGGGGGGTAAAGAACACTGAAGCTTTCTTT. Amino acid sequence: CASSLGGVKNTEAFF.

About this clone itself: The sample contains more than one DNA sequence encoding this CDR3. The chain carries TRBV5-1 and TRBJ1-4; tentative D call: TRBD1 (6 bases). V lost 4 bases and J 0 bases, leaving 13 bases between the germline ends. Germline lookup yields CDR1 SGHRS and CDR2 YFSETQ. The CDR3 length is 16 residues. CDR3 in DNA: TGCGCCAGCAGCCCGGGGACATTTGCAACTAATGAAAAACTGTTTTTT. Translated: CASSPGTFATNEKLFF.

The chain combines TRBV28 with TRBJ1-2; 8 bases agree with TRBD1. V shed 2 bases and J 5 bases; nucleotides not matched to a gene: 4. The CDR3 covers 14 residues. CDR1 and CDR2 (germline): MDHEN, SYDVKM. The CDR3 sequence: CASSLNRQGYGYTF. Here the CDR3 DNA reads TGTGCCAGCAGTTTAAATAGACAGGGGTATGGCTACACCTTC.